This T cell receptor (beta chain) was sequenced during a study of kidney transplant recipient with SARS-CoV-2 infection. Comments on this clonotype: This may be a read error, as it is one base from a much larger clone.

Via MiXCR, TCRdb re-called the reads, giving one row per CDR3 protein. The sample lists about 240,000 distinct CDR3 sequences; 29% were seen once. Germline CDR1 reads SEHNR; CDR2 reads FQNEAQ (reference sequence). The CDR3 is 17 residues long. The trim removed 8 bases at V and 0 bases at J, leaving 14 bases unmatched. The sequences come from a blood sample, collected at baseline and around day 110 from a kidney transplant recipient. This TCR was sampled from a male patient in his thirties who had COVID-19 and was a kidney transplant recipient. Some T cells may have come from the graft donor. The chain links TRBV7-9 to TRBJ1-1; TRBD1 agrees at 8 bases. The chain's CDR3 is CASGSYRGWSMNTEAFF. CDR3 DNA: TGTGCCAGCGGCTCCTACAGGGGGTGGAGTATGAACACTGAAGCTTTCTTT.